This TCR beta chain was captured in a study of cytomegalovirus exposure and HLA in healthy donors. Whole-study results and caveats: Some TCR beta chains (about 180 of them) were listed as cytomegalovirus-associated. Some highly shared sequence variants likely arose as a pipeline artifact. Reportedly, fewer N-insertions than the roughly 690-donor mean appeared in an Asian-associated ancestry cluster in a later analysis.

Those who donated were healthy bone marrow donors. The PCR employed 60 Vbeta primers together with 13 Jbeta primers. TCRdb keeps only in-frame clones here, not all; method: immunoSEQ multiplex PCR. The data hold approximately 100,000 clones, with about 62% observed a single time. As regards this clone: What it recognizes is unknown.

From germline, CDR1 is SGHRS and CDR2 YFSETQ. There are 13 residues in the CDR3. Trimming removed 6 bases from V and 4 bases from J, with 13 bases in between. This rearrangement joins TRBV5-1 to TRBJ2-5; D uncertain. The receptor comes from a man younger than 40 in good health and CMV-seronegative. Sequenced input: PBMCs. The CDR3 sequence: CASIADTRETQYF. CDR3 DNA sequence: TGCGCCAGCATCGCCGATACGAGAGAGACCCAGTACTTC.